One sample yielded the 4 T cell receptor beta chains listed below, sequenced in a study of T cell repertoires in cytomegalovirus infection. TCRdb re-called the reads with MiXCR, one entry per CDR3 protein. Counted here are approximately 500,000 distinct CDR3 sequences, approximately 10% occurring once; the ten biggest clones make up more than 8.5%. Sequencing was done on a sample of PBMCs. All receptors come from a human donor in good health (CMV status not recorded). Some clones in this sample may be carry-over from other donors' samples.

This clonotype was detected only a few times. V is TRBV12-3 or TRBV12-4 and J is TRBJ2-3; 7 bases fit TRBD2. V dropped 1 base and J dropped 3; count of bases not matched to a gene: 4. This CDR3 is 15 amino acids long. CDR3 sequence reads: CASSLGTRPTDTQYF. The CDR3 region has the DNA TGTGCCAGCAGTTTAGGGACTAGGCCAACAGATACGCAGTATTTT.

This clonotype was observed at least ten times. The V call is TRBV11-3, the J call TRBJ1-1, with 10 bases matching TRBD1. Germline V CDR1 and CDR2: SGHNT, YENEEA. With V trimmed by 4 bases and J by 0 bases, 5 bases remained unmatched. The CDR3 extends over 16 amino acids. The chain's CDR3 is CASSSSGTGVNTEAFF. In DNA form, the CDR3 reads TGTGCCAGCAGCTCATCCGGGACAGGGGTGAACACTGAAGCTTTCTTT. The whole variable domain, filled in from reference TRBV11-3 and TRBJ1-1, reads EAGVVQSPRYKIIEKKQPVAFWCNPISGHNTLYWYLQNLGQGPELLIRYENEEAVDDSQLPKDRFSAERLKGVDSTLKIQPAELGDSAVYLCASSSSGTGVNTEAFFGQGTRLTVV.

This clonotype was counted ten times or more. The chain joins TRBV7-8 to TRBJ2-7, with 14 bases matching TRBD2. This CDR3 comprises 16 residues. Germline CDR1 SGHVS, CDR2 FQNEAQ. J lost 6 bases, V lost 1 base, and 5 bases had no gene match. The CDR3 DNA follows: TGTGCCAGCAGCTTAGGGGTCGGACTAGCGGGAGGCGAGCAGTACTTC. Amino acids: CASSLGVGLAGGEQYF.

This clonotype was recorded a few times. V and J are TRBV18 and TRBJ1-5; TRBD1 aligns across 7 bases. The trim removed 8 bases at V and 1 base at J, leaving 2 bases unmatched. Germline V gives CDR1 KGHSH, CDR2 LQKENI. This CDR3 has 13 residues. CDR3 region: CASKQGSNQPQHF. The CDR3 DNA follows: TGTGCCAGCAAACAGGGGAGCAATCAGCCCCAGCATTTT.